Listed here are 25 T cell receptor beta chains from one sample, sequenced in a study of high-grade serous ovarian cancer treatment subgroups. The repertoire was sequenced with immunoSEQ multiplex PCR; TCRdb's copy has only in-frame clones and lacks some. The table shows 35,000 to 45,000 clones, with about four fifths occurring only once. Tumor samples were taken before definitive surgery or chemotherapy. Material: tumor tissue. The source is a human donor with high-grade serous ovarian cancer.

This clone has just one count. The CDR3 DNA is TGTGCCAGCACGGGCAGGGGCGTCAATGAGCAGTTCTTC. It specifies CASTGRGVNEQFF. The chain employs TRBV6-1 and TRBJ2-1, with D possibly TRBD1 on 6 matching bases. The CDR3 is made up of 13 amino acids. Trimming pared 7 bases from V and 6 bases from J, leaving 13 bases between. The germline gives CDR1 MNHNS, CDR2 SASEGT.

The chain is built from TRBV6-6 and TRBJ2-7; TRBD2 matches at 7 bases. This CDR3 contains 13 residues. In germline, CDR1 is MNHNY, CDR2 SVGAGI (reference sequence). J lost 3 bases, V lost 8 bases, and 7 bases had no gene match. CDR3 in amino acids: CASGRREGYEQYF. The CDR3 DNA sequence: TGTGCCAGCGGCCGGAGGGAGGGCTACGAGCAGTACTTC.

This clone was picked up a small number of times. This chain joins TRBV6-4 and TRBJ2-5; 9 bases are a match to TRBD1. The CDR3 has 15 amino acids. Germline V CDR1 and CDR2: MRHNA, SNTAGT. V lost 5 bases to trimming and J lost 4 bases; unmatched junction nucleotides: 8. The CDR3 region is CASSPTGGAGETQYF. The CDR3 bases are TGTGCCAGCAGTCCCACAGGGGGCGCGGGAGAGACCCAGTACTTC.

The genes are TRBV4-1 and TRBJ2-7, with D possibly being TRBD2 (8 bases). Per the germline V gene, CDR1 is MGHRA and CDR2 is YSYEKL. Between the trimmed V and J ends, which lost 4 bases and 5 bases, there was a span of 18 bases. CDR3 length: 15 residues. The CDR3 sequence is CASSPGGGGVDEQYF. CDR3 bases: TGCGCCAGCAGCCCGGGAGGGGGCGGGGTCGACGAGCAGTACTTC.

CDR3 in DNA: TGCGCCAGCAGCTCCGCCGAAGGACTAGCGGGAGTTTTTACCTACGAGCAGTACTTC. It translates to CASSSAEGLAGVFTYEQYF. This rearrangement joins TRBV5-1 to TRBJ2-7, with TRBD2 matching over 13 bases. The ends lost 3 bases at V and 2 bases at J; junction bases unmatched: 14. The length of the CDR3 is 19 residues. Looked up from germline, CDR1 is SGHRS and CDR2 is YFSETQ.

The chain combines TRBV10-3 with TRBJ1-4; D gene unclear. The CDR3 loop spans 14 amino acids. Germline-derived CDR1 and CDR2 are ENHRY and SYGVKD. Between the trimmed V and J ends, which lost 3 bases and 0 bases, there was a span of 5 bases. CDR3 amino acids: CAISDGATNEKLFF. CDR3 in DNA: TGTGCCATCAGTGACGGGGCAACTAATGAAAAACTGTTTTTT.

The chain couples TRBV6-5 to TRBJ2-3; 7 nucleotides line up with TRBD1. V lost 5 bases and J lost 4; bases outside the gene matches: 9. The CDR3 has 15 amino acids. The germline CDR1 and CDR2 sequences are MNHEY and SVGAGI. The CDR3 DNA follows: TGTGCCAGCAGTACGGGACAGTCTTGGGCAGATACGCAGTATTTT. It translates to CASSTGQSWADTQYF.

The V call is TRBV28, the J call TRBJ1-1; TRBD1 matches 7 bases. The CDR3 totals 13 residues. The junction had 2 bases not matched to a gene; V was cut back by 2 bases and J by 5 bases. Germline V gene lookup returns CDR1 MDHEN and CDR2 SYDVKM. The CDR3 sequence: CASSLTQGTEAFF. In DNA, the CDR3 is TGTGCCAGCAGTTTAACACAGGGGACTGAAGCTTTCTTT.

The chain employs TRBV6-6 and TRBJ2-5; tentative D call: TRBD2 (7 bases). The J call may not be correct, given that the DNA end is closer to TRBJ2-7. CDR3 length: 14 amino acids. In germline, CDR1 is MNHNY, CDR2 SVGAGI (reference sequence). The CDR3 sequence: CASSYSGGGGEQYF. CDR3 nucleotide sequence: TGTGCCAGCAGTTACTCGGGAGGGGGAGGCGAGCAGTACTTC.

The rearrangement links TRBV5-1 to TRBJ2-3, with D unclear. V dropped 2 bases and J dropped 1 base, with 8 bases sitting between them. The V gene's germline CDR1 is SGHRS and CDR2 YFSETQ. This CDR3 comprises 14 residues. The CDR3 reads CASSFPSRTDTQYF. CDR3 nucleotides: TGCGCCAGCAGCTTCCCAAGTCGCACAGATACGCAGTATTTT.

A single count supports this clone. V gene TRBV7-2 combines with J gene TRBJ2-7; 7 nucleotides line up with TRBD2. The J segment lost 4 bases and the V segment lost 4 bases, leaving 7 bases of the junction unmatched. The CDR3 has 14 residues. CDR1 is SGHTA and CDR2 is FQGNSA in the germline V gene. CDR3 region: CASSYGGTQYEQYF. CDR3 in DNA: TGTGCCAGCAGCTACGGGGGGACCCAATACGAGCAGTACTTC. The variable domain in full, completed from reference TRBV7-2 and TRBJ2-7, reads GAGVSQSPSNKVTEKGKDVELRCDPISGHTALYWYRQSLGQGLEFLIYFQGNSAPDKSGLPSDRFSAERTGGSVSTLTIQRTQQEDSAVYLCASSYGGTQYEQYFGPGTRLTVT.

The chain couples TRBV19 to TRBJ2-1, with D tentatively TRBD1 (5 bases). This CDR3 is 15 amino acids long. Germline CDR1 reads LNHDA; CDR2 reads SQIVND (reference sequence). V lost 6 bases to trimming and J lost 6 bases, with 18 bases between them. The CDR3 loop reads CASRTDRTGTNEQFF. For the CDR3, the DNA is TGTGCCAGTAGGACAGACAGAACAGGCACCAATGAGCAGTTCTTC.

This sequence joins TRBV7-2 and TRBJ2-7; no clear D gene. V was pared by 1 base and J by 2 bases, with 6 bases between. This CDR3 is built from 13 residues. Germline V gives CDR1 SGHTA, CDR2 FQGNSA. The CDR3, as DNA: TGTGCCAGCAGCTTAGGCAGAGCCTACGAGCAGTACTTC. Its translation is CASSLGRAYEQYF.

V gene TRBV5-1 combines with J gene TRBJ2-1; 7 nucleotides align to TRBD2. CDR3 length: 15 amino acids. V trimming: 0 bases; J trimming: 8 bases; junction bases outside the gene matches: 8. CDR1 is SGHRS and CDR2 is YFSETQ in the germline V gene. The CDR3 here is CASSLEAGRWDEQFF. In DNA, the CDR3 is TGCGCCAGCAGCTTGGAAGCGGGACGTTGGGATGAGCAGTTCTTC.

CDR3 nucleotides: TGTGCCAGCAGCCCCTCAGCGGGGTACCAAGAGACCCAGTACTTC. It yields the protein CASSPSAGYQETQYF. This chain uses TRBV9 with TRBJ2-5; 7 positions match TRBD2. The CDR3 sequence is 15 residues long. Germline trimming cut 4 bases from V and 0 bases from J; bases unmatched to any gene: 6. CDR1 is SGDLS and CDR2 is YYNGEE in the germline V gene.

The chain links TRBV7-2 to TRBJ2-5; the D gene is possibly TRBD2 (6 bases). Germline values: CDR1 SGHTA, CDR2 FQGNSA. This CDR3 is built from 14 residues. Trimming left V 5 bases short and J 2 bases short, with 12 bases between. This chain's CDR3 is CASSLGSGQETQYF. CDR3 nucleotide sequence: TGTGCCAGCAGCCTCGGGAGTGGGCAAGAGACCCAGTACTTC.

The genes are TRBV18 and TRBJ1-1; TRBD1 agrees at 9 bases. V was pared by 5 bases and J by 6 bases, with 4 bases of the junction left unmatched. CDR1 is KGHSH and CDR2 is LQKENI in the germline V gene. This CDR3 has 13 residues. DNA of the CDR3: TGTGCCAGCTCATCCGGGACAGGGCCTGAAGCTTTCTTT. Protein: CASSSGTGPEAFF.

The rearrangement uses TRBV5-1 and TRBJ1-6; no clear D gene. The V end was cut by 4 bases, the J end by 7 bases, with 12 bases between. CDR3 length: 14 residues. Germline V gene sequence: CDR1 SGHRS, CDR2 YFSETQ. CDR3 in amino acids: CASSTGIRNSPLHF. CDR3 bases: TGCGCCAGCAGCACGGGGATAAGGAATTCACCCCTCCACTTT.

The chain joins TRBV4-2 to TRBJ1-6; D is ambiguous. This CDR3 has 13 amino acids. Per germline, CDR1 LGHNA and CDR2 YNFKEQ. V was cut by 4 bases and J by 9 bases, with 10 bases left in between. As DNA, the CDR3 is TGTGCCAGCAGCCCCCCAGAGATTTCACCCCTCCACTTT. Its protein is CASSPPEISPLHF.

This chain links TRBV10-3 with TRBJ2-7, with D tentatively TRBD2 (5 bases). In germline, CDR1 is ENHRY, CDR2 SYGVKD. Trimming took off 4 bases at V and 2 bases at J, with 15 bases between the two ends. The CDR3 totals 15 residues. The CDR3 reads CAISATRHSPYEQYF. The CDR3 DNA reads as TGTGCCATCAGTGCAACTAGGCATTCCCCCTACGAGCAGTACTTC.

The rearrangement joins TRBV6-6 to TRBJ2-1; D may be TRBD2 (6 bases). The CDR3 sequence is 15 residues long. Trimming took 2 bases from V and 2 from J, leaving 10 bases between them. CDR1 and CDR2 from the germline V gene are MNHNY and SVGAGI (reference sequence). CDR3 protein: CASSYTGSTYNEQFF. In DNA, the CDR3 is TGTGCCAGCAGTTACACCGGGAGTACCTACAATGAGCAGTTCTTC.

This chain links TRBV5-4 with TRBJ2-7; 8 bases line up with TRBD1. V lost 0 bases to trimming and J lost 5 bases; unmatched junction nucleotides: 16. From germline, CDR1 is SGHNT and CDR2 YYREEE (reference sequence). This CDR3 comprises 18 residues. The CDR3 bases are TGTGCCAGCAGCTTGGCTGATCGGTCAGGGGGCGACATTAACGAGCAGTACTTC. It is translated as CASSLADRSGGDINEQYF.

J is TRBJ2-1 and V is TRBV5-6, with D possibly matching TRBD2 (6 bases). Germline CDR1 and CDR2: SGHDT and YYEEEE. V was cut by 4 bases and J by 15 bases, with 20 bases left in between. This CDR3 region has 13 residues. CDR3 in DNA: TGTGCCAGCAGCCTGGGGGGTAGAGTCGCAGGGTTCTTC. Protein sequence: CASSLGGRVAGFF.

This clone was picked up a small number of times. V is TRBV2 and J is TRBJ2-2; no reliable D call. Germline-derived CDR1 and CDR2 are SNHLY and FYNNEI. V was trimmed by 3 bases and J by 6 bases, leaving 14 bases between them. This CDR3 spans 15 amino acids. CDR3 in amino acids: CASSDGRVSPGELFF. The CDR3 DNA follows: TGTGCCAGCAGTGACGGCCGTGTTAGTCCCGGGGAGCTGTTTTTT.

The chain recombines TRBV6-1 with TRBJ1-4; D gene unclear. V shed 8 bases and J shed 5 bases, with 9 bases lying between them. Germline V gene sequence: CDR1 MNHNS, CDR2 SASEGT. The CDR3 loop spans 12 amino acids. The CDR3 loop is CASGPINEKLFF. The CDR3 nucleotides read TGTGCCAGCGGACCTATAAATGAAAAACTGTTTTTT.